These 5 T cell receptor beta chains came from one sample sequenced in a study of shared clonotypes between healthy human individuals. Sequencing was performed with immunoSEQ multiplex PCR; in TCRdb, only in-frame clones are kept and a portion is missing. The sample contains around 480,000 clones, roughly 85% of which appear only once. Material: PBMCs. These receptors were collected from a woman aged 35 to 49 in good health. Some clones in this sample may be carry-over from other donors' samples.

This sequence joins TRBV10-3 and TRBJ1-5, with a weak D call TRBD1 (5 bases). Trimming shortened V by 1 base and J by 2 bases, and 12 bases separated the two germline ends. The CDR3 has 16 amino acids. The V gene's germline CDR1 is ENHRY and CDR2 SYGVKD. Here the CDR3 reads CAISEFGGTRNQPQHF. CDR3 coding DNA: TGTGCCATCAGTGAGTTCGGCGGGACTCGCAATCAGCCCCAGCATTTT.

This chain joins TRBV28 and TRBJ1-1; tentatively, D is TRBD1 (5 bases). The CDR3 covers 12 residues. Germline loops: CDR1 MDHEN, CDR2 SYDVKM. V was clipped by 5 bases and J by 8 bases, with 12 bases between them. The CDR3 loop reads CASSPRDGEAFF. CDR3 nucleotides: TGTGCCAGCAGTCCCCGGGACGGGGAAGCTTTCTTT. Full variable domain (missing parts from reference TRBV28 and TRBJ1-1): DVKVTQSSRYLVKRTGEKVFLECVQDMDHENMFWYRQDPGLGLRLIYFSYDVKMKEKGDIPEGYSVSREKKERFSLILESASTNQTSMYLCASSPRDGEAFFGQGTRLTVV.

The chain couples TRBV7-3 to TRBJ2-1; the D is unclear. V was trimmed by 2 bases and J by 4 bases, leaving 6 bases between them. CDR3 length: 13 amino acids. Germline CDR1 reads SGHTA; CDR2 reads FQGTGA. CDR3 amino acids: CASSLDTYNEQFF. The CDR3 nucleotides are TGTGCCAGCAGCTTAGACACTTACAATGAGCAGTTCTTC.

The sample holds many counts of this clone. The same CDR3 also results from other DNA sequences found in this sample. This chain uses TRBV15 with TRBJ2-5; 9 bases are a match to TRBD1. The CDR3 totals 15 residues. J was trimmed by 2 bases and V by 3 bases; bases with no gene match: 4. Germline V gene lookup returns CDR1 LNHNV and CDR2 YYDKDF (reference sequence). CDR3 in amino acids: CATSRDRGFQETQYF. The CDR3 nucleotides are TGTGCCACCAGCAGGGACAGGGGATTTCAAGAGACCCAGTACTTC.

The chain's CDR3 is CASSEGTLAYEQYF. The CDR3 DNA follows: TGTGCCAGCAGTGAAGGGACCTTGGCCTACGAGCAGTACTTC. The chain recombines TRBV6-1 with TRBJ2-7; no clear D. CDR3 length: 14 amino acids. Germline CDR1 reads MNHNS; CDR2 reads SASEGT. Deletions cut 1 base from V and 2 bases from J, with 9 bases between.